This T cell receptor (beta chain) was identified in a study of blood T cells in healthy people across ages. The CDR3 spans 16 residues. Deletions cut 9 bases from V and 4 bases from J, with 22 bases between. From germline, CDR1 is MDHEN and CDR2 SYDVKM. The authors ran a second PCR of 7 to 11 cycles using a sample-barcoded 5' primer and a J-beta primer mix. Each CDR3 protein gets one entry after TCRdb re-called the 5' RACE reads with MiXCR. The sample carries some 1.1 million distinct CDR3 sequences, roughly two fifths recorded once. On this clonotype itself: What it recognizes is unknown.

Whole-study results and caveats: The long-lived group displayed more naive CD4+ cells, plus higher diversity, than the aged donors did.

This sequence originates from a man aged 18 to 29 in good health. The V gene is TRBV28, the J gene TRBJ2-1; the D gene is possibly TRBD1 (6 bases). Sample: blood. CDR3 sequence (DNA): TGTGCCAGTTTGGGCCACAGGGCAGCTATATACAATGAGCAGTTCTTC. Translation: CASLGHRAAIYNEQFF.